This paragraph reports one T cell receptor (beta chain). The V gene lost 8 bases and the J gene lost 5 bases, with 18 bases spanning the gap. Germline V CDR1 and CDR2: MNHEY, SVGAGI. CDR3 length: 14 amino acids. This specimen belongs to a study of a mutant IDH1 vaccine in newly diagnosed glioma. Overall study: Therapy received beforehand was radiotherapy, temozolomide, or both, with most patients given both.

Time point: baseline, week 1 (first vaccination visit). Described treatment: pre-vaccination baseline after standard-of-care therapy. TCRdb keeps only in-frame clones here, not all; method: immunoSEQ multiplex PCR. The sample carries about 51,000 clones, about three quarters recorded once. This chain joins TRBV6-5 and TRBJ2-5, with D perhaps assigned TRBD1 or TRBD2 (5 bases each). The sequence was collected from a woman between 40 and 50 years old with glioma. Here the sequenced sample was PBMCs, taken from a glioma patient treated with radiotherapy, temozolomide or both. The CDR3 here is CASSLGRERETQYF. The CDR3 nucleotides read TGTGCCAGCTCTTTGGGCAGGGAGAGGGAGACCCAGTACTTC.